This T cell receptor beta chain was sequenced for a study of T cells in Graves' hyperthyroidism and ophthalmopathy. This clonotype was found many times. Its specificity is unknown. General study points: Blood also carried most thyroid clonotypes expanded above 0.001. Ophthalmopathy stood apart from stable hyperthyroidism in a 13 V-J model.

Amplification targeted TCR beta CDR3 regions from RNA transcripts. The HTBI primer set was used in a first-round RT-PCR of the TCR CDR3. Each CDR3 protein is one row after TCRdb ran MiXCR on the multiplex PCR reads. Here the sample spans about 560,000 distinct CDR3 sequences, 16% being singletons. Researchers barred patients who had uncontrolled infection, other autoimmune disease, pregnancy or lactation. The CDR3 has 13 residues. The trim removed 3 bases at V and 6 bases at J, leaving 3 bases unmatched. The germline V gene has CDR1 SNHLY and CDR2 FYNNEI. Material for sequencing was blood. The chain couples TRBV2 to TRBJ1-2, with 8 bases identical to TRBD1. The receptor's source is a woman in her late teens or twenties with Graves' hyperthyroidism. This CDR3 is CASSETGDDGYTF. The CDR3 coding sequence is TGTGCCAGCAGTGAGACAGGGGACGATGGCTACACCTTC.